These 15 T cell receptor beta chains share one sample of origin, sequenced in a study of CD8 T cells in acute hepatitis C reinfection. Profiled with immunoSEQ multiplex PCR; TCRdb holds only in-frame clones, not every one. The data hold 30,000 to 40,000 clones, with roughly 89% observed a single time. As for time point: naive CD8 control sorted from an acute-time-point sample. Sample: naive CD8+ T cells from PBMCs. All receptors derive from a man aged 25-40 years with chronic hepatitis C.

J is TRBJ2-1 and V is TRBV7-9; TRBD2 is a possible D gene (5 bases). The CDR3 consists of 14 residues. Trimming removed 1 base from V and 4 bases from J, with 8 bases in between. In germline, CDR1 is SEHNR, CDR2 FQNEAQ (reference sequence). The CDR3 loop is CASSLGPGYNEQFF. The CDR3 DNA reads TGTGCCAGCAGCTTAGGACCGGGGTACAATGAGCAGTTCTTC.

CDR3: CASSYAGRTGELFF. CDR3 sequence (DNA): TGTGCCAGCAGTTATGCGGGGAGGACCGGGGAGCTGTTTTTT. The J gene is TRBJ2-2, the V gene TRBV6-5; D perhaps matches TRBD2 (6 bases). This CDR3 has 14 amino acids. V shed 3 bases and J shed 5 bases, with 10 bases lying between them. Germline-derived CDR1 and CDR2 are MNHEY and SVGAGI.

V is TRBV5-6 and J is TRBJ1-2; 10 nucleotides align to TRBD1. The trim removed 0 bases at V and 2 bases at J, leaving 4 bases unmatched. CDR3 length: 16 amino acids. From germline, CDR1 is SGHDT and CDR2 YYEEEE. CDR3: CASSLDRTGGNYGYTF. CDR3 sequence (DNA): TGTGCCAGCAGCTTGGACCGGACAGGGGGAAACTATGGCTACACCTTC.

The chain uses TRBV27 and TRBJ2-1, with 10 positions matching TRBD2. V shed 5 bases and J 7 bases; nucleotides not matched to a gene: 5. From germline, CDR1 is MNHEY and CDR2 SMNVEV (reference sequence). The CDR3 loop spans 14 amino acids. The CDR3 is CASSPGLAENEQFF. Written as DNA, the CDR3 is TGTGCCAGCAGTCCTGGACTAGCGGAAAATGAGCAGTTCTTC.

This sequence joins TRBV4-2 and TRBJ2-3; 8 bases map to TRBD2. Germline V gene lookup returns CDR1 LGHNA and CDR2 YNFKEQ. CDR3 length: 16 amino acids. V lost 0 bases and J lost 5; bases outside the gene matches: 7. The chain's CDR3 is CASSQETSGRGDTQYF. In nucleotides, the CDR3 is TGTGCCAGCAGCCAAGAAACGAGCGGGAGAGGAGATACGCAGTATTTT.

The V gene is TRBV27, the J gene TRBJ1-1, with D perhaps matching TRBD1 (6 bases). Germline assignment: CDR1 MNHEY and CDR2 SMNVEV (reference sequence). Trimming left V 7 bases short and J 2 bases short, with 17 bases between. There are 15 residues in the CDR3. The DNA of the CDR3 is TGTGCCAGCATGCCGGACAGCCTTGGTAACACTGAAGCTTTCTTT. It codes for CASMPDSLGNTEAFF.

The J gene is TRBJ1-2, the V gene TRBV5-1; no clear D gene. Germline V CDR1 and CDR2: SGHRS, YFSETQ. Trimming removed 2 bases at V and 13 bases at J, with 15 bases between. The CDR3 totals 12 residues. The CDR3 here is CASSLSTEPTTF. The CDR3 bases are TGCGCCAGCAGCTTATCTACAGAGCCCACCACCTTC.

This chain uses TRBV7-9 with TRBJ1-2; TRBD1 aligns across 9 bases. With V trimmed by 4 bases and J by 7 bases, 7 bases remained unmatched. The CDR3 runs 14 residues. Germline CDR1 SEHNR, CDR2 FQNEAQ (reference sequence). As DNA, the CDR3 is TGTGCCAGCAGCTCCCAGGGACAGGGTTTTGGCTACACCTTC. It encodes CASSSQGQGFGYTF.

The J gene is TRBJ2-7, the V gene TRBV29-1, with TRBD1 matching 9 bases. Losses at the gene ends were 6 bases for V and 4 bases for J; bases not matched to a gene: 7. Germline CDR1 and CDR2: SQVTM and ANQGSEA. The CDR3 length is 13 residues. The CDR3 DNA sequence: TGCAGCGTGGAGGGACAGGGTGCGTACGAGCAGTACTTC. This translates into CSVEGQGAYEQYF.

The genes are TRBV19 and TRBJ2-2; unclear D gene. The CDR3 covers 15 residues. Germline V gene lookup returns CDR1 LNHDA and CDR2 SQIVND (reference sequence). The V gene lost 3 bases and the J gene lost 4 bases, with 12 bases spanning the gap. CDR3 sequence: CASSIWSGLTGELFF. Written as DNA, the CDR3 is TGTGCCAGTAGTATCTGGTCCGGGCTCACCGGGGAGCTGTTTTTT. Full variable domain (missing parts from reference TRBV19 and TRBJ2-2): DGGITQSPKYLFRKEGQNVTLSCEQNLNHDAMYWYRQDPGQGLRLIYYSQIVNDFQKGDIAEGYSVSREKKESFPLTVTSAQKNPTAFYLCASSIWSGLTGELFFGEGSRLTVL.

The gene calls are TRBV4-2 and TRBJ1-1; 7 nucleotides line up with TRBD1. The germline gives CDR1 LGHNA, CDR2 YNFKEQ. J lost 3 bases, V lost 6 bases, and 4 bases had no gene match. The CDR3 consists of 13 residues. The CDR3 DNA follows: TGTGCCAGCAGGCAAACAGGGGACACTGAAGCTTTCTTT. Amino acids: CASRQTGDTEAFF.

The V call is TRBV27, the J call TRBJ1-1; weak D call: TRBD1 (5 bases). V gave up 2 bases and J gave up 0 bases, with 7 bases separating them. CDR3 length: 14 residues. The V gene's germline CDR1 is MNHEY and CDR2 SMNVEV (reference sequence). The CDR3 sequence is CASSLQGVNTEAFF. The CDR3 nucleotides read TGTGCCAGCAGTTTACAGGGAGTGAACACTGAAGCTTTCTTT.

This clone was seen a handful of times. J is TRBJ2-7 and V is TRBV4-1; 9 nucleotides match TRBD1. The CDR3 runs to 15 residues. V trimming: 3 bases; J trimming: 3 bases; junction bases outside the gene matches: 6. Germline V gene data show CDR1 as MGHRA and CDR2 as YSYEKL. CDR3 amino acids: CASSHSPGQGYEQYF. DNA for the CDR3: TGCGCCAGCAGCCATTCCCCGGGACAGGGCTACGAGCAGTACTTC.

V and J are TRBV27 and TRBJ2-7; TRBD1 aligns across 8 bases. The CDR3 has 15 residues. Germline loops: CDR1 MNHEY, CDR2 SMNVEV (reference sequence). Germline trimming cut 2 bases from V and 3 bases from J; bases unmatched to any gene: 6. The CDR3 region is CASSLQGRGHYEQYF. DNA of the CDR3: TGTGCCAGCAGTTTACAGGGCAGGGGGCACTACGAGCAGTACTTC.

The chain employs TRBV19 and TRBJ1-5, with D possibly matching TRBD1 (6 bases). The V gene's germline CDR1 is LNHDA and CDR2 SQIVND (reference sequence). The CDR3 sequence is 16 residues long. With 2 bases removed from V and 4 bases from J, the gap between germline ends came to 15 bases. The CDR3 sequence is CASSISGAPSNQPQHF. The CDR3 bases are TGTGCCAGTAGTATATCAGGGGCGCCGAGTAATCAGCCCCAGCATTTT.